Sequencing of this T cell receptor (beta chain) was carried out in a study of response to subunit inactivated influenza vaccine. This clonotype has only a few counts. The antigen remains unidentified. Trimming shortened V by 6 bases and J by 6 bases, and 15 bases separated the two germline ends. Germline loops: CDR1 DFQATT, CDR2 SNEGSKA (reference sequence). The CDR3 runs 13 residues. Study-level findings and limits: Authors suggested each seasonal influenza vaccination recruits few new T cells.

TCRdb used MiXCR to reprocess the RT-PCR reads, holding one entry per CDR3 protein. The sample holds roughly 760,000 distinct CDR3 sequences, about 20% seen once. The source was PBMCs from blood, collected about 5 days after vaccination. The source is a man aged 45 to 65 who received an inactivated influenza vaccine. This chain uses TRBV20-1 with TRBJ1-5, with D tentatively TRBD1 (5 bases). The CDR3 spells CSAEQERGQPQHF. In nucleotides, the CDR3 is TGCAGTGCAGAACAGGAAAGGGGTCAGCCCCAGCATTTT.